The subject of this entry is one T cell receptor beta chain. Repertoires were generated with immunoSEQ multiplex PCR, while TCRdb's copy carries only in-frame clones and drops some. The repertoire holds more than 70,000 clones, with 85% as singletons. These data originate in a study of blood T cell repertoires in COVID-19. Germline V gene data show CDR1 as SNHLY and CDR2 as FYNNEI. The germline V and J ends were trimmed by 6 bases and 2 bases, with 11 bases remaining between them. The CDR3 is 14 residues long. The TCR comes from a man in his 60s with acute or convalescent COVID-19. The sample taken for sequencing was peripheral blood. The gene calls are TRBV2 and TRBJ1-5; D is perhaps TRBD1 (5 bases). CDR3 DNA: TGTGCCAGCAGGGGGACGGGAGGCAATCAGCCCCAGCATTTT. This gives the protein CASRGTGGNQPQHF. The full variable domain, in which reference TRBV2 and TRBJ1-5 provide the parts outside the CDR3, is EPEVTQTPSHQVTQMGQEVILRCVPISNHLYFYWYRQILGQKVEFLVSFYNNEISEKSEIFDDQFSVERPDGSNFTLKIRSTKLEDSAMYFCASRGTGGNQPQHFGDGTRLSIL.